Listed here are 8 T cell receptor beta chains from one sample, sequenced in a study of graft-versus-host responses after intestinal transplantation. Clones were sequenced by immunoSEQ multiplex PCR, and TCRdb holds only the in-frame ones, with some missing. The sample includes about 23,000 clones, around 78% seen only once; the top ten take under 4%. Graft material was processed, releasing intraepithelial and lamina propria lymphocytes. The material was ileum tissue, obtained 12 days after intestinal transplant. These receptors were obtained from a human patient who received an intestinal transplant, so some T cells may come from the graft donor.

J is TRBJ1-2 and V is TRBV15; perhaps TRBD1 as D (5 bases). The ends were cut back, 0 bases at V and 4 bases at J, with 12 bases in the middle. CDR3 size: 15 residues. Germline lookup yields CDR1 LNHNV and CDR2 YYDKDF (reference sequence). The CDR3 DNA follows: TGTGCCACCAGCAGAGATCCGACAGCTACCTATGGCTACACCTTC. It encodes CATSRDPTATYGYTF.

The CDR3: CASSQGQGNQPQHF. The CDR3 nucleotides read TGTGCCAGCAGCCAAGGACAGGGGAACCAGCCCCAGCATTTT. This chain links TRBV4-2 with TRBJ1-5; 8 bases are a match to TRBD1. Germline CDR1 is LGHNA and CDR2 is YNFKEQ. V lost 1 base to trimming and J lost 7 bases; unmatched junction nucleotides: 3. CDR3 size: 14 residues.

V and J are TRBV9 and TRBJ2-1; D is uncertain. The CDR3 has 12 amino acids. CDR1 SGDLS and CDR2 YYNGEE come from the germline V gene. Trimming took off 1 base at V and 8 bases at J, with 7 bases between the two ends. The chain's CDR3 is CASSVQYDEQFF. CDR3 DNA: TGTGCCAGCAGCGTACAGTATGATGAGCAGTTCTTC.

This rearrangement joins TRBV29-1 to TRBJ2-1, with D possibly being TRBD1 (6 bases). The germline V and J ends were trimmed by 6 bases and 8 bases, with 14 bases remaining between them. CDR1 is SQVTM, CDR2 ANQGSEA, per germline. This CDR3 comprises 12 residues. The CDR3 DNA reads as TGCAGCGTAATGAAACAGGGATATGAGCAGTTCTTC. Amino acids: CSVMKQGYEQFF.

This clone has a handful of counts. CDR3 in amino acids: CATSRGRTSGSYEQYF. The CDR3 DNA reads TGTGCCACCAGCAGAGGTCGGACTAGCGGCTCCTACGAGCAGTACTTC. The V gene is TRBV15, the J gene TRBJ2-7; the match to TRBD2 covers 10 bases. The CDR3 is 16 amino acids. Germline lookup yields CDR1 LNHNV and CDR2 YYDKDF (reference sequence). The ends lost 1 base at V and 0 bases at J; junction bases unmatched: 3.

The table lists this clone with a few counts. The V gene is TRBV20-1, the J gene TRBJ2-7; D gene unclear. The length of the CDR3 is 10 residues. Trimming cost V 6 bases and J 4 bases, with 7 bases left between them. Per germline, CDR1 DFQATT and CDR2 SNEGSKA (reference sequence). The CDR3 protein is CSAGRYEQYF. The CDR3 DNA is TGCAGTGCGGGCCGGTACGAGCAGTACTTC.

The J gene is TRBJ1-1, the V gene TRBV5-1; D uncertain. This CDR3 region has 13 residues. In germline, CDR1 is SGHRS, CDR2 YFSETQ. The germline V and J ends were trimmed by 5 bases and 6 bases, with 14 bases remaining between them. CDR3 residues: CASSLDGEAEAFF. The DNA of the CDR3 is TGCGCCAGCAGTCTGGATGGGGAGGCTGAAGCTTTCTTT. Filled out from reference TRBV5-1 and TRBJ1-1, the complete variable domain reads KAGVTQTPRYLIKTRGQQVTLSCSPISGHRSVSWYQQTPGQGLQFLFEYFSETQRNKGNFPGRFSGRQFSNSRSEMNVSTLELGDSALYLCASSLDGEAEAFFGQGTRLTVV.

V and J are TRBV25-1 and TRBJ1-2; weak D call: TRBD1 (6 bases). The germline V gene encodes CDR1 MGHDK and CDR2 SYGVNS. The V end lost 5 bases, the J end lost 8 bases, and 15 bases lay between the germline ends. CDR3 length: 13 amino acids. CDR3 DNA: TGTGCCAGCAGTCCCACGGGACAACTAGGCTACACCTTC. This translates into CASSPTGQLGYTF.